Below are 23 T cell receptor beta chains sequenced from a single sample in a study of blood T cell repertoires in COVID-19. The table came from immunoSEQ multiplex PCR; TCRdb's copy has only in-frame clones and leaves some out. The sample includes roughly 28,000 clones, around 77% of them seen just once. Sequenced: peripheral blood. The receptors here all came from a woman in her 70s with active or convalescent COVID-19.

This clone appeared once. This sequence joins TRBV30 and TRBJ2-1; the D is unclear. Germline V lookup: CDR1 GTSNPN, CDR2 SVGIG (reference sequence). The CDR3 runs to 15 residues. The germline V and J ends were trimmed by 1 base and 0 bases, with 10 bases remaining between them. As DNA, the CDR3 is TGTGCCTGGAGTGGCACAGTCAGCTCCTACAATGAGCAGTTCTTC. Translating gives CAWSGTVSSYNEQFF. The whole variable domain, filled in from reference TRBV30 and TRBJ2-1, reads SQTIHQWPATLVQPVGSPLSLECTVEGTSNPNLYWYRQAAGRGLQLLFYSVGIGQISSEVPQNLSASRPQDRQFILSSKKLLLSDSGFYLCAWSGTVSSYNEQFFGPGTRLTVL.

This CDR3 is CASRVTSGGRNTDTQYF. The CDR3 region has the DNA TGTGCCAGCAGGGTTACTAGCGGGGGCCGAAACACAGATACGCAGTATTTT. V is TRBV2 and J is TRBJ2-3, with 11 bases lining up with TRBD2. Trimming removed 6 bases from V and 2 bases from J; junction bases left unmatched: 10. Germline V gene data show CDR1 as SNHLY and CDR2 as FYNNEI. The CDR3 has 17 residues.

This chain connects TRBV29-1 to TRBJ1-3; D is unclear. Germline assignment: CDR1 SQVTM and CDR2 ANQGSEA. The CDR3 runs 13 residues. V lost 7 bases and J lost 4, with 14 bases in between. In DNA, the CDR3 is TGCAGCGCCGCCTTTTCGGTAGGAAACACCATATATTTT. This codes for CSAAFSVGNTIYF.

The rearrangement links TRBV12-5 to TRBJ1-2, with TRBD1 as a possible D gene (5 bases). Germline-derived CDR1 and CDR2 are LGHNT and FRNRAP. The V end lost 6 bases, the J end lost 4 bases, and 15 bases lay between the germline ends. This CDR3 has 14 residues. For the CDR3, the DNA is TGTGCTAGTGGCCCTAGTCCAGGGTTCTATGGCTACACCTTC. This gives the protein CASGPSPGFYGYTF.

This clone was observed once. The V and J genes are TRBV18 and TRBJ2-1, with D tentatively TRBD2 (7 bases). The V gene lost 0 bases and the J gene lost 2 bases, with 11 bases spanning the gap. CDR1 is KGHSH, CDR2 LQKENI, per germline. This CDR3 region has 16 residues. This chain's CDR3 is CASSPPGGATYNEQFF. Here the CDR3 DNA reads TGTGCCAGCTCACCACCGGGGGGGGCCACCTACAATGAGCAGTTCTTC.

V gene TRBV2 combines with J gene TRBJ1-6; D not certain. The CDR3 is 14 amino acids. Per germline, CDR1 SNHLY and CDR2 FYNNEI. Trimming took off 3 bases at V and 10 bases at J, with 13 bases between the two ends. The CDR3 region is CASSDYSTSSPLHF. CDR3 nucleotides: TGTGCCAGCAGTGACTACAGCACTAGCTCACCCCTCCACTTT. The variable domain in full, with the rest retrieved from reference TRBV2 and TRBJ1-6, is EPEVTQTPSHQVTQMGQEVILRCVPISNHLYFYWYRQILGQKVEFLVSFYNNEISEKSEIFDDQFSVERPDGSNFTLKIRSTKLEDSAMYFCASSDYSTSSPLHFGNGTRLTVT.

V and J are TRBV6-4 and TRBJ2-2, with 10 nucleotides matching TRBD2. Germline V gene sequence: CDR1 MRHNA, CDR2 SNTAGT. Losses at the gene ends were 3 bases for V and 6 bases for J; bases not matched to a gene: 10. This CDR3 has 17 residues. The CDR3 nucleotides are TGTGCCAGCAGTGAATTTGGGACTAGCGCCGAACCCGGGGAGCTGTTTTTT. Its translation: CASSEFGTSAEPGELFF.

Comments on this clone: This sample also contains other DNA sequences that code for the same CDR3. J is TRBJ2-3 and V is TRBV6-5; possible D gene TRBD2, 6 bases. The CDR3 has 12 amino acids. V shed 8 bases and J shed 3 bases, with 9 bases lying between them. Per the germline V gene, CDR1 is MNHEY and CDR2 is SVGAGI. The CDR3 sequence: CASGRGTDTQYF. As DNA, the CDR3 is TGTGCCAGCGGTCGGGGGACAGATACGCAGTATTTT.

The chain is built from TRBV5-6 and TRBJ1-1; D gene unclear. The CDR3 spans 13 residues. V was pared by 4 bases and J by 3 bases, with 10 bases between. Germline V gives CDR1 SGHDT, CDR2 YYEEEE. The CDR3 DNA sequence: TGTGCCAGCAGCCTACGACACTACACTGAAGCTTTCTTT. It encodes CASSLRHYTEAFF.

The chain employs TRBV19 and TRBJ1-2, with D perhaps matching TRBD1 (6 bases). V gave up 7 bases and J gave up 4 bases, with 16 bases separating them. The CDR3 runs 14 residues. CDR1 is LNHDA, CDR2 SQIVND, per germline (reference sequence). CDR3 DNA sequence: TGTGCCAGTAAATTACAGGGAGAGGGCTATGGCTACACCTTC. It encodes CASKLQGEGYGYTF.

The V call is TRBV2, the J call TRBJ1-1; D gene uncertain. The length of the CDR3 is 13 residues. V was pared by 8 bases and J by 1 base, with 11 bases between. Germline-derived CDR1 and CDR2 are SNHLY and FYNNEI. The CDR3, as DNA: TGTGCCAGCTCCCGACTGGAGAACACTGAAGCTTTCTTT. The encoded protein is CASSRLENTEAFF.

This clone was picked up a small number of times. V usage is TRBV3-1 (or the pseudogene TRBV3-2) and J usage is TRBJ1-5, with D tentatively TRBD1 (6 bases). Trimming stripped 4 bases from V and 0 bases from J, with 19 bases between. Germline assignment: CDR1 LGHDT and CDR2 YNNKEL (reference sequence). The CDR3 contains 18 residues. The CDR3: CASSLGGRLAISNQPQHF. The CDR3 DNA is TGTGCCAGCAGCCTCGGGGGGCGCTTGGCTATTAGCAATCAGCCCCAGCATTTT.

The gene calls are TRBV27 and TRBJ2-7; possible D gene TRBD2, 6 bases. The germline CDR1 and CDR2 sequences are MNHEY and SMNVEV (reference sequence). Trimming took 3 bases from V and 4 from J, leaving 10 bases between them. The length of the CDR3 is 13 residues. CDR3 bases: TGTGCCAGCAGTTTGGGGGGAGGTTACGAGCAGTACTTC. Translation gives CASSLGGGYEQYF.

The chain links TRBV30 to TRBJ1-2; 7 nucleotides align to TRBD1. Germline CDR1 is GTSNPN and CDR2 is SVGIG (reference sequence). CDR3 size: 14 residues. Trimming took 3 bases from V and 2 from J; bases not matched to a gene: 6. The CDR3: CAWRKRGLNYGYTF. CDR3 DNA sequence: TGTGCCTGGAGAAAAAGGGGGCTAAACTATGGCTACACCTTC.

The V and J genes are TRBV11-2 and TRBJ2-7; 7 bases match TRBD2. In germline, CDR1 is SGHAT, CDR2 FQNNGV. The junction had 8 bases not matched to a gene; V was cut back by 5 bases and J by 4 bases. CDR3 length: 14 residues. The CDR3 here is CASSANQRGYEQYF. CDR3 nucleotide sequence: TGTGCCAGCAGCGCAAACCAGCGGGGATACGAGCAGTACTTC.

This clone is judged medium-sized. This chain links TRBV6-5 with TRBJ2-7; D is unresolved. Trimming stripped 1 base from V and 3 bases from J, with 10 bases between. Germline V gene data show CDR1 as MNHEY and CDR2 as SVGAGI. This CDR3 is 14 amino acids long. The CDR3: CASSYYLNHYEQYF. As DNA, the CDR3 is TGTGCCAGCAGTTACTACCTAAACCACTACGAGCAGTACTTC.

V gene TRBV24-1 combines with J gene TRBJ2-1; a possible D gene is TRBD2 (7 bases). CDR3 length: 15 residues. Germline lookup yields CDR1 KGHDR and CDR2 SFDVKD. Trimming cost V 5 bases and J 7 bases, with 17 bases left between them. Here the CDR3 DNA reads TGTGCCACCAGTGGCGGGGGACAAGGAGTAAATGAGCAGTTCTTC. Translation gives CATSGGGQGVNEQFF.

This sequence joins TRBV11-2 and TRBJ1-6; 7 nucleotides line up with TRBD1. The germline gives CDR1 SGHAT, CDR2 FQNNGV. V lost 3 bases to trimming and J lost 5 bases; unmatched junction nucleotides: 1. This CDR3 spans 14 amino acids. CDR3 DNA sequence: TGTGCCAGCAGCTTTACAGGGGATAATTCACCCCTCCACTTT. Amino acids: CASSFTGDNSPLHF.

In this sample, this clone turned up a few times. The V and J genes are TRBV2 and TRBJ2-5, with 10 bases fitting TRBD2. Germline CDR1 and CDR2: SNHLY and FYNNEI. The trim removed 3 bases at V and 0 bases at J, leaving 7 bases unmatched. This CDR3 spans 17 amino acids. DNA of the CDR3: TGTGCCAGCAGTGAGCCTAGCGGGGGTAAAAACCAAGAGACCCAGTACTTC. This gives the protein CASSEPSGGKNQETQYF. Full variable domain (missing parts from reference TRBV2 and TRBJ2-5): EPEVTQTPSHQVTQMGQEVILRCVPISNHLYFYWYRQILGQKVEFLVSFYNNEISEKSEIFDDQFSVERPDGSNFTLKIRSTKLEDSAMYFCASSEPSGGKNQETQYFGPGTRLLVL.

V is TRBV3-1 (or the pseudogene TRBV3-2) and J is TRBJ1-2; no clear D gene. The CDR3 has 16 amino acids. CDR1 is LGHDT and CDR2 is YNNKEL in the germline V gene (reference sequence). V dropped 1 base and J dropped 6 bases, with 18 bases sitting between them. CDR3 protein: CASSQGGGFLKDGYTF. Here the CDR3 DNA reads TGTGCCAGCAGCCAAGGGGGAGGCTTCCTTAAGGATGGCTACACCTTC.

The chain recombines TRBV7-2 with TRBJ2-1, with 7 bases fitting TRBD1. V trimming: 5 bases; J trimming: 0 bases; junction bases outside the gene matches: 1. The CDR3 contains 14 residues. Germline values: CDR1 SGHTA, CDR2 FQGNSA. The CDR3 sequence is CASSRDSSYNEQFF. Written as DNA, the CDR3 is TGTGCCAGCAGCAGGGACAGCTCCTACAATGAGCAGTTCTTC.

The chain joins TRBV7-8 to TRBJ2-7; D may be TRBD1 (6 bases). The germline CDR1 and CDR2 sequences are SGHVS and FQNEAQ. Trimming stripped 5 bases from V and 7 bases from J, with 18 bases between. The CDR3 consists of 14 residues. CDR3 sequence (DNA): TGTGCCAGCAGCCCCGGACAGCCCGGAGGAGAGCAGTACTTC. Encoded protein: CASSPGQPGGEQYF. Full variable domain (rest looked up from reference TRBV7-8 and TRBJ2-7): GAGVSQSPRYKVAKRGQDVALRCDPISGHVSLFWYQQALGQGPEFLTYFQNEAQLDKSGLPSDRFFAERPEGSVSTLKIQRTQQEDSAVYLCASSPGQPGGEQYFGPGTRLTVT.

This CDR3 is CATKAAGGLTQYF. The CDR3 DNA follows: TGTGCCACTAAGGCAGCGGGGGGTTTAACCCAGTACTTC. The chain recombines TRBV15 with TRBJ2-5, with TRBD2 matching 9 bases. Germline lookup yields CDR1 LNHNV and CDR2 YYDKDF (reference sequence). This CDR3 is 13 amino acids long. The V gene end was trimmed by 9 bases and the J gene end by 8 bases; junction bases not matched to a gene: 10.